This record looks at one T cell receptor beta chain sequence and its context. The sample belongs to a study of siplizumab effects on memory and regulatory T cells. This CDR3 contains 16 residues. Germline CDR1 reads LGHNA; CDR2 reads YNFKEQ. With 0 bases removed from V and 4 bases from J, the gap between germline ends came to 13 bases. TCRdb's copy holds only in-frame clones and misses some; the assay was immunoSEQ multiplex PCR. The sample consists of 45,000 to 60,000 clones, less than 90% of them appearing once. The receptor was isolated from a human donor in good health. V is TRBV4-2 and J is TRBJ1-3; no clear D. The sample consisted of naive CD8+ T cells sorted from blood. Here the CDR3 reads CASSQDWAGAGNTIYF. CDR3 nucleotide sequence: TGTGCCAGCAGCCAAGATTGGGCGGGAGCAGGAAACACCATATATTTT.